The present entry profiles one TCR beta chain with its context. The data were produced by immunoSEQ multiplex PCR, yet TCRdb's version contains in-frame clones alone and is incomplete. The table has about 400,000 clones, nearly 90% seen once. Cohort placement rested on clinical history that participants reported themselves. The data are from a study of blood T cell repertoires in COVID-19. Looking at the study overall: PBMCs, B-cell-depleted T cells, or T cells were the source of the cDNA or gDNA that made up the material.

From germline, CDR1 is SNHLY and CDR2 FYNNEI. This CDR3 is built from 14 residues. V dropped 8 bases and J dropped 2 bases, with 15 bases sitting between them. The chain recombines TRBV2 with TRBJ2-5, with TRBD2 as a possible D gene (5 bases). Specimen: PBMCs or T cells enriched from blood (not recorded which). This clonotype was obtained from a woman in her thirties who had recovered from COVID-19. CDR3 amino acids: CASSQRQTQETQYF. As DNA, the CDR3 is TGTGCCAGCTCCCAGCGGCAGACACAAGAGACCCAGTACTTC.